The entry that follows covers one T cell receptor (beta chain) sequence. Antigen specificity is unknown. This sample was taken from a study of shared clonotypes between healthy human individuals. Trimming removed 0 bases at V and 8 bases at J, with 9 bases between. CDR1 is SGDLS, CDR2 YYNGEE, per germline. The CDR3 has 13 residues. Findings and limits, study-wide: Across subsets, estimated richness was generally greater for naive than for memory populations.

TCRdb's copy holds only in-frame clones and misses some; the assay was immunoSEQ multiplex PCR. Of about 2.4 million clones detected, approximately 94% appear once; the ten largest clones hold around 0.14%. The TCR comes from a man between 18 and 35 years old in good health. Sample: naive CD4+ T cells sorted from blood. The subset: CD45RA+ positively selected. The gene calls are TRBV9 and TRBJ2-1; unclear D gene. In nucleotides, the CDR3 is TGTGCCAGCAGCGTAGGACCGACCTATGAGCAGTTCTTC. Translating it yields CASSVGPTYEQFF.